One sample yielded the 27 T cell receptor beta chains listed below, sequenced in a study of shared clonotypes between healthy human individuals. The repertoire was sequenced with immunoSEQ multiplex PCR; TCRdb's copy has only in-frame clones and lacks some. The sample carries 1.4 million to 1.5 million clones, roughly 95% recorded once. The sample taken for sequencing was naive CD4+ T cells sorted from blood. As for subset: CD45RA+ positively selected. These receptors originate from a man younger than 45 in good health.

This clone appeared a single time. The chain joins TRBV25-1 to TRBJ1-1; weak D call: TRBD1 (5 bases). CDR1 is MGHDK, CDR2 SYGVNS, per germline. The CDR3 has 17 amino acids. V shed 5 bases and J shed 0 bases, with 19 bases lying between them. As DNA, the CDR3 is TGTGCCAGCAGTCCGGACACCGACCCTAGACTGAACACTGAAGCTTTCTTT. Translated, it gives CASSPDTDPRLNTEAFF. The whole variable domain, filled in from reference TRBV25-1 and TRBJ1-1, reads EADIYQTPRYLVIGTGKKITLECSQTMGHDKMYWYQQDPGMELHLIHYSYGVNSTEKGDLSSESTVSRIRTEHFPLTLESARPSHTSQYLCASSPDTDPRLNTEAFFGQGTRLTVV.

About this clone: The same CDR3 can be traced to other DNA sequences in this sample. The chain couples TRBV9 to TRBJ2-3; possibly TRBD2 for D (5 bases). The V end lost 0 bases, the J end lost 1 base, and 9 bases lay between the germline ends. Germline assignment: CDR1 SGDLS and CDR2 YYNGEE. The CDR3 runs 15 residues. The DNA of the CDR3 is TGTGCCAGCAGCGTAGTTACTAGTGGCACAGATACGCAGTATTTT. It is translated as CASSVVTSGTDTQYF.

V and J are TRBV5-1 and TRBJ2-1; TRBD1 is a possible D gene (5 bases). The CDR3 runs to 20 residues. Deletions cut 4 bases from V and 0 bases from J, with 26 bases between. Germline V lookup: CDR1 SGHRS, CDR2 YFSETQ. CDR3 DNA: TGCGCCAGCAGCCGAGGTGGGGCGCTATATTTGGACGACTCCTACAATGAGCAGTTCTTC. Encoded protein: CASSRGGALYLDDSYNEQFF.

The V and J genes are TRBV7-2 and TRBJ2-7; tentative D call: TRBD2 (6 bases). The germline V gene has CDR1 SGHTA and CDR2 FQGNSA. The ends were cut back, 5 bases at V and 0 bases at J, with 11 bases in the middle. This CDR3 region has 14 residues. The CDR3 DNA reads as TGTGCCAGCAGCCGCGGGACTCCCTCCTACGAGCAGTACTTC. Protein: CASSRGTPSYEQYF.

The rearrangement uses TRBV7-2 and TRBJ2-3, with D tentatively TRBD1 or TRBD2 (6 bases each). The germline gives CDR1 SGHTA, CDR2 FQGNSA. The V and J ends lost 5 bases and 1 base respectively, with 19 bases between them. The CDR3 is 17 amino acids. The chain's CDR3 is CASSPPGARWGTDTQYF. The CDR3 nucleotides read TGTGCCAGCAGCCCTCCGGGGGCCCGATGGGGCACAGATACGCAGTATTTT.

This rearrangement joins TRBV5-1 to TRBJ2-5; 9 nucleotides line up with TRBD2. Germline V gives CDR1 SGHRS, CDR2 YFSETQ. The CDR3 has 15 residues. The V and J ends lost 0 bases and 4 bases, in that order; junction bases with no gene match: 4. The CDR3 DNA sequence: TGCGCCAGCAGCTTGGTCGTAGCGGGAGTAGAGACCCAGTACTTC. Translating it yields CASSLVVAGVETQYF.

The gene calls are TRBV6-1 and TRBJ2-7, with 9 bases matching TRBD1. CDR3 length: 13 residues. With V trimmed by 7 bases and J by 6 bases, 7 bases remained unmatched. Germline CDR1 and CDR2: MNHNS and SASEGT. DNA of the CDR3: TGTGCCAGCAACCCGGGACAGGGTGGCGAGCAGTACTTC. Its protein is CASNPGQGGEQYF.

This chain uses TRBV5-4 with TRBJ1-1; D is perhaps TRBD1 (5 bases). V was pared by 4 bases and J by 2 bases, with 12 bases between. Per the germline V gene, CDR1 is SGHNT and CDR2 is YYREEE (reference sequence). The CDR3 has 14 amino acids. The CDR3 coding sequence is TGTGCCAGCAGCCCATCGACAGCTAACACTGAAGCTTTCTTT. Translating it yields CASSPSTANTEAFF.

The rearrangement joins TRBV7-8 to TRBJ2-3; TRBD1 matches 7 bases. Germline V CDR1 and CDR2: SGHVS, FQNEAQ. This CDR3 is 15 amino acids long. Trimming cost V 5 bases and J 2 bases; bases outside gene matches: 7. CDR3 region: CASSADRSITDTQYF. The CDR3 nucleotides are TGTGCCAGCAGCGCGGACAGGTCCATCACAGATACGCAGTATTTT.

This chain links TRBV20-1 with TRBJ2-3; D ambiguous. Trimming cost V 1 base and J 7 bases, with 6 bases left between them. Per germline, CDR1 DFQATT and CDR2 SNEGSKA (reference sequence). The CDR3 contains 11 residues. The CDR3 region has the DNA TGCAGTGCTAGAGTTAGAAATACGCAGTATTTT. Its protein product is CSARVRNTQYF.

Here the CDR3 DNA reads TGCAGCGTCAGCCCGGGACAGGGGGCCGAGCAGTACTTC. Its translation: CSVSPGQGAEQYF. V is TRBV29-1 and J is TRBJ2-7, with 12 bases identical to TRBD1. V lost 6 bases, J lost 6 bases, and 6 bases stayed unmatched. CDR3 length: 13 amino acids. Germline V gene data show CDR1 as SQVTM and CDR2 as ANQGSEA.

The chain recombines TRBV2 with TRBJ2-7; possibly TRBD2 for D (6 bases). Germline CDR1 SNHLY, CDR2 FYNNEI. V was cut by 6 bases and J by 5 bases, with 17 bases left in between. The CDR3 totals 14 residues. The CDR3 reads CASRRGPVGDEQYF. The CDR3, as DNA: TGTGCCAGCAGGCGGGGACCTGTGGGCGACGAGCAGTACTTC.

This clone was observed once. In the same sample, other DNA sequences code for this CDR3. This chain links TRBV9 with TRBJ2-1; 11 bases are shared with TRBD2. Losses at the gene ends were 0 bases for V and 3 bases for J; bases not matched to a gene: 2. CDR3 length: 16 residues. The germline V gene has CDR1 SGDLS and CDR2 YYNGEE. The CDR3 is CASSVVGTSGYNEQFF. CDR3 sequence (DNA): TGTGCCAGCAGCGTAGTGGGGACTAGCGGCTACAATGAGCAGTTCTTC.

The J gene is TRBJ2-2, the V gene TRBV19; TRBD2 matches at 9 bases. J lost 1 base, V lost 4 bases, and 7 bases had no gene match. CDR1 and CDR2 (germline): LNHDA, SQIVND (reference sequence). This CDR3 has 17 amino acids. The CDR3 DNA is TGTGCCAGTAGTAGCTCCGGGACTAGCCTGAACACCGGGGAGCTGTTTTTT. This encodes CASSSSGTSLNTGELFF.

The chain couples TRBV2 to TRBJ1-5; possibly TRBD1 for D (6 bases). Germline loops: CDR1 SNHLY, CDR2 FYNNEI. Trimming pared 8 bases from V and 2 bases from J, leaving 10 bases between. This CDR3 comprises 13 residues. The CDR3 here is CASLQGRNQPQHF. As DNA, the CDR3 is TGTGCCAGCCTACAGGGACGCAATCAGCCCCAGCATTTT.

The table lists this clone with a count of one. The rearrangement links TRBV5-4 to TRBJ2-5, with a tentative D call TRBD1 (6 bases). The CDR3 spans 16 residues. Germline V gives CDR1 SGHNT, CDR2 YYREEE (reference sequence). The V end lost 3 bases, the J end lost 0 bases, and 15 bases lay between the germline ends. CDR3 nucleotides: TGTGCCAGCAGCTCCGGCAGGGGAAACAACCAAGAGACCCAGTACTTC. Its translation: CASSSGRGNNQETQYF.

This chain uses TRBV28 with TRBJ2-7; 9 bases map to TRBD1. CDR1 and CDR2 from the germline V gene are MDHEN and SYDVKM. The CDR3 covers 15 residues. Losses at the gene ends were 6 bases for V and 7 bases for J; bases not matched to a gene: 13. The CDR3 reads CASSPVGQGMGEQYF. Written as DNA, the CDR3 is TGTGCCAGCAGCCCCGTGGGACAGGGAATGGGTGAGCAGTACTTC.

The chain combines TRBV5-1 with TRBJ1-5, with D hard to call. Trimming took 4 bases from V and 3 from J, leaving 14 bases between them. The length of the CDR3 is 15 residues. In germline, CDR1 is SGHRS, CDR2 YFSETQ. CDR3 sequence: CASSHTETFNQPQHF. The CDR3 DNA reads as TGCGCCAGCAGCCATACAGAGACTTTCAATCAGCCCCAGCATTTT.

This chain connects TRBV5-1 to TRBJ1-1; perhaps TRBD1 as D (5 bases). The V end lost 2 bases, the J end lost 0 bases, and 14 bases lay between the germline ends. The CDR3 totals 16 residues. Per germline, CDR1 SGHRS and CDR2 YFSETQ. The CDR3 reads CASSFGDGRMNTEAFF. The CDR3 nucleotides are TGCGCCAGCAGCTTTGGGGACGGACGCATGAACACTGAAGCTTTCTTT.

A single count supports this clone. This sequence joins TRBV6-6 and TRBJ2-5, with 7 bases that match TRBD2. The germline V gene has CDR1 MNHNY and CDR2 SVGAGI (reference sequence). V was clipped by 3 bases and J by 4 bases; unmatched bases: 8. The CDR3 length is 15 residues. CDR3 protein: CASSYWSGKGETQYF. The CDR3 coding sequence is TGTGCCAGCAGTTATTGGAGCGGGAAGGGAGAGACCCAGTACTTC.

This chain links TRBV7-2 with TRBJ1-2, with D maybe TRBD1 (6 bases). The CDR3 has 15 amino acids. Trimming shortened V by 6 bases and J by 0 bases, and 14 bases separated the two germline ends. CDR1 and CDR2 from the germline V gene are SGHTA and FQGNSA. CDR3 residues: CASSSEWGPNYGYTF. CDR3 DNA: TGTGCCAGCAGTTCCGAATGGGGGCCTAACTATGGCTACACCTTC. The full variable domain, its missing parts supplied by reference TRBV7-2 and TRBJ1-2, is GAGVSQSPSNKVTEKGKDVELRCDPISGHTALYWYRQSLGQGLEFLIYFQGNSAPDKSGLPSDRFSAERTGGSVSTLTIQRTQQEDSAVYLCASSSEWGPNYGYTFGSGTRLTVV.

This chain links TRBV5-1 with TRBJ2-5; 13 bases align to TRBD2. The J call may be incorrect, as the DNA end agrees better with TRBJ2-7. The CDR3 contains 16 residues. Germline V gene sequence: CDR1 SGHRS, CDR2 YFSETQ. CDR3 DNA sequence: TGCGCCAGCAGTTCCGGACTAGCGGGAGTTTTAGGCGAGCAGTACTTC. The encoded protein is CASSSGLAGVLGEQYF.

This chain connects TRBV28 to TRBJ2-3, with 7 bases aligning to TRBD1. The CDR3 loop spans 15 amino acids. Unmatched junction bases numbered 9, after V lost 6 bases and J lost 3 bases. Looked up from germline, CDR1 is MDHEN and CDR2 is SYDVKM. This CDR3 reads CASSLSQGVTDTQYF. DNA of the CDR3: TGTGCCAGCAGCCTCTCCCAGGGGGTTACAGATACGCAGTATTTT.

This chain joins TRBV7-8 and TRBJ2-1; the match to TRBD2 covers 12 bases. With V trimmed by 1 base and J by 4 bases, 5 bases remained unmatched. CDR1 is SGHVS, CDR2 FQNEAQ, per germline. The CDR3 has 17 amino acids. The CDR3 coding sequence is TGTGCCAGCAGCTTAGAACTAGCGGGAGGTTCTTACAATGAGCAGTTCTTC. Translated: CASSLELAGGSYNEQFF.

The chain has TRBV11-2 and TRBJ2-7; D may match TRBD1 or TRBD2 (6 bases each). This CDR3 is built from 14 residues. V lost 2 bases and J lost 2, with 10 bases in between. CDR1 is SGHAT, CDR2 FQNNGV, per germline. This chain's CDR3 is CASSLRGLPYEQYF. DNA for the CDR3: TGTGCCAGCAGCTTACGGGGGCTACCCTACGAGCAGTACTTC.

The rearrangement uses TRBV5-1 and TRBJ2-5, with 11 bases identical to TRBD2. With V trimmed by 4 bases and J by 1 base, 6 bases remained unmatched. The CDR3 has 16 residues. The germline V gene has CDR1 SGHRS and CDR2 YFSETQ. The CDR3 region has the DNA TGCGCCAGCAGCCCGTCCGGGACTAGCGGCCAAGAGACCCAGTACTTC. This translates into CASSPSGTSGQETQYF.

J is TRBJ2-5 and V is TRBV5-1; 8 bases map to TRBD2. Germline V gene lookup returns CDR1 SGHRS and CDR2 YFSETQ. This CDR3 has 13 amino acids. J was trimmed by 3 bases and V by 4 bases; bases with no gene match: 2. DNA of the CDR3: TGCGCCAGCAGCAGGGGACTAGAAGAGACCCAGTACTTC. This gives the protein CASSRGLEETQYF.